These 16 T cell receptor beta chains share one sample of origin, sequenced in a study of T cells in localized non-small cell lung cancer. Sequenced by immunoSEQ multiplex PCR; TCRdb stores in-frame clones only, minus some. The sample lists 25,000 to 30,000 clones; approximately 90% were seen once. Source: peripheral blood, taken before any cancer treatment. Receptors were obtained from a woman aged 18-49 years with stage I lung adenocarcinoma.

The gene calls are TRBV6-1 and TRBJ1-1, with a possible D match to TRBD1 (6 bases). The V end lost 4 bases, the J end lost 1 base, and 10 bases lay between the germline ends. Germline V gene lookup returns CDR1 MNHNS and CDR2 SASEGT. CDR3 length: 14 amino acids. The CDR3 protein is CASSARDKNTEAFF. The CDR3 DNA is TGTGCCAGCAGTGCCAGGGACAAGAACACTGAAGCTTTCTTT.

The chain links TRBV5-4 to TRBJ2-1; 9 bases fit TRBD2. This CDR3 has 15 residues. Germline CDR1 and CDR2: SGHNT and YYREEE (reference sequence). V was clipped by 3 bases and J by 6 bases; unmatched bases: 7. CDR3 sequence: CASSWGLAGTNEQFF. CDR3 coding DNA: TGTGCCAGCAGCTGGGGGCTAGCGGGAACCAATGAGCAGTTCTTC.

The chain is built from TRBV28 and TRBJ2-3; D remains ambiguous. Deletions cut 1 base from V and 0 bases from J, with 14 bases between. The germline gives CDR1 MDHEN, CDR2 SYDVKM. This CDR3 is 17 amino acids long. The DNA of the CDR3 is TGTGCCAGCAGTTTATTAGCCGAGAAGACCAGCACAGATACGCAGTATTTT. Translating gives CASSLLAEKTSTDTQYF.

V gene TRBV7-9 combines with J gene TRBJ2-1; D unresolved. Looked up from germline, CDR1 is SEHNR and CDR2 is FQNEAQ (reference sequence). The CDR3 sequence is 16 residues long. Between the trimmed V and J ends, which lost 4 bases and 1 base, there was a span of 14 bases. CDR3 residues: CASSWLGESSYNEQFF. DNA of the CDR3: TGTGCCAGCAGCTGGCTTGGGGAATCTTCCTACAATGAGCAGTTCTTC.

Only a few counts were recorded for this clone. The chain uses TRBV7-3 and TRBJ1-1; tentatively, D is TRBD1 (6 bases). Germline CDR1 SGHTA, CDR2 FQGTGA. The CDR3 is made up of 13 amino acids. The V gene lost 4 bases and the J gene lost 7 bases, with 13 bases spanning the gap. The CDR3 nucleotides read TGTGCCAGCAGCTCAACAGGGAATGGTGAAGCTTTCTTT. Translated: CASSSTGNGEAFF.

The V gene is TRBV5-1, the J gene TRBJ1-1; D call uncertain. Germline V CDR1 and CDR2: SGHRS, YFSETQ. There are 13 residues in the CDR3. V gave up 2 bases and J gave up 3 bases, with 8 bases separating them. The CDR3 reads CASSLYTDTEAFF. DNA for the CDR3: TGCGCCAGCAGCTTATACACCGACACTGAAGCTTTCTTT.

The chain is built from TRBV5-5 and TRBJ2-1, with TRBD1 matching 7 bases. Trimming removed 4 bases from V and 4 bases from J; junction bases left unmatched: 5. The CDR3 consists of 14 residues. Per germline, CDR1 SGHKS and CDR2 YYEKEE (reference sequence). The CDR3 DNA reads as TGTGCCAGCAGCAAGGGGACAGATTACAATGAGCAGTTCTTC. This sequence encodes CASSKGTDYNEQFF.

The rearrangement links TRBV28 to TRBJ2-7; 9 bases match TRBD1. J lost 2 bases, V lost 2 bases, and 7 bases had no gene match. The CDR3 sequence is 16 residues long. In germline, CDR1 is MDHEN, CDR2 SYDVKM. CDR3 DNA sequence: TGTGCCAGCAGTTTAATTAGGGACAGGGCCCCCTACGAGCAGTACTTC. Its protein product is CASSLIRDRAPYEQYF.

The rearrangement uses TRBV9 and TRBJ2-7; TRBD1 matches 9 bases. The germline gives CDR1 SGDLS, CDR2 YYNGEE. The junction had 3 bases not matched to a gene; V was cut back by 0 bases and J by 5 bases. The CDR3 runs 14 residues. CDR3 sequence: CASSVDRGQDEQYF. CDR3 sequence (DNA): TGTGCCAGCAGCGTAGACAGGGGGCAAGACGAGCAGTACTTC. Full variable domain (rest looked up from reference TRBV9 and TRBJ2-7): DSGVTQTPKHLITATGQRVTLRCSPRSGDLSVYWYQQSLDQGLQFLIQYYNGEERAKGNILERFSAQQFPDLHSELNLSSLELGDSALYFCASSVDRGQDEQYFGPGTRLTVT.

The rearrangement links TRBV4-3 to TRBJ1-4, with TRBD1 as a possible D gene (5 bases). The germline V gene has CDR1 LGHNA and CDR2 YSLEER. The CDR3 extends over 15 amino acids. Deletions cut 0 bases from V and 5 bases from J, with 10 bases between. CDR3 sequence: CASSQDNRINEKLFF. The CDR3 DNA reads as TGCGCCAGCAGCCAAGATAACAGGATAAATGAAAAACTGTTTTTT.

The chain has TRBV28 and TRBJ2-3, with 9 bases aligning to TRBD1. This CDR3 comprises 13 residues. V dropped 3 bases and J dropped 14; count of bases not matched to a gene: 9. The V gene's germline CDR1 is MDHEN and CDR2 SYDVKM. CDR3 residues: CASSFPRGQGTYF. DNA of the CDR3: TGTGCCAGCAGTTTCCCGAGGGGACAGGGAACGTATTTT.

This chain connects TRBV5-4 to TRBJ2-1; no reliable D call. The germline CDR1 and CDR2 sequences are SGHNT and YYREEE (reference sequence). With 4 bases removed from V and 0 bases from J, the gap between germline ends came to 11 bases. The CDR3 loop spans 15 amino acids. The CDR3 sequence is CASSPHPTSYNEQFF. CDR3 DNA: TGTGCCAGCAGCCCCCACCCTACCTCCTACAATGAGCAGTTCTTC.

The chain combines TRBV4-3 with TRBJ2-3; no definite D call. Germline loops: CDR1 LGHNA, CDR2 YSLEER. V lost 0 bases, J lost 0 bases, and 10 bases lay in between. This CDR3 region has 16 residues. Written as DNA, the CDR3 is TGCGCCAGCAGCCAAGAGCCGCGGCCTAGCACAGATACGCAGTATTTT. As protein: CASSQEPRPSTDTQYF.

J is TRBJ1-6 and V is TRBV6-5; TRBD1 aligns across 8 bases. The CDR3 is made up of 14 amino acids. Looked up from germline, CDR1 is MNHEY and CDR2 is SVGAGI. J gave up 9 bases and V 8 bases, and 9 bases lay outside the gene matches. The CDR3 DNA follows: TGTGCCAGCCATCTCGACAGGGGAGGTTCACCCCTCCACTTT. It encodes CASHLDRGGSPLHF.

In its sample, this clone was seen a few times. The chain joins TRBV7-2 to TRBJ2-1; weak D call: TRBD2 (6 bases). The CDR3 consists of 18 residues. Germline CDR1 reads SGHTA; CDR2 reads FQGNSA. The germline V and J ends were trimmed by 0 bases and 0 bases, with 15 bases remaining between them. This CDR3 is CASSLAPAGRSSYNEQFF. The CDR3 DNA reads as TGTGCCAGCAGCTTAGCGCCGGCGGGGAGGAGCTCCTACAATGAGCAGTTCTTC.

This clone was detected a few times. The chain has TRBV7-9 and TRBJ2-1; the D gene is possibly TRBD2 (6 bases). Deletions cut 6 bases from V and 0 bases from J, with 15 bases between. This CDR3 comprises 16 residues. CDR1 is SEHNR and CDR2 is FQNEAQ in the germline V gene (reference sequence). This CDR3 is CASRPLAGSSYNEQFF. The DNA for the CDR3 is TGTGCCAGCAGGCCCCTGGCGGGGAGCTCCTACAATGAGCAGTTCTTC.